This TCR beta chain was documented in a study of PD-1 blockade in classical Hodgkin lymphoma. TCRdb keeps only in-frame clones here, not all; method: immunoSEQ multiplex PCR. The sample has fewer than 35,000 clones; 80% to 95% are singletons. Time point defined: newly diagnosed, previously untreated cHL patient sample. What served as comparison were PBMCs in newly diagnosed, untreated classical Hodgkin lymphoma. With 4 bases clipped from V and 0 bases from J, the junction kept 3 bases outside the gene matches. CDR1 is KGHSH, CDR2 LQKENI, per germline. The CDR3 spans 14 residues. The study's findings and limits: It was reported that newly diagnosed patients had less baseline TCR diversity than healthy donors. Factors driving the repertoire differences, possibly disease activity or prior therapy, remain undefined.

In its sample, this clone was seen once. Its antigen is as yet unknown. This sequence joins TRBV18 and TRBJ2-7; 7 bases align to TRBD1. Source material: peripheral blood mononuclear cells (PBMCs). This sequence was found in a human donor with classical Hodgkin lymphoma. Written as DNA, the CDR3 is TGTGCCAGCTCACTTAACAGGGGCTCCTACGAGCAGTACTTC. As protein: CASSLNRGSYEQYF.